This T cell receptor beta chain comes out of a study of cytomegalovirus exposure and HLA in healthy donors. Study observations and caveats: A highly shared variant cluster was judged a likely technical artifact. High specificity and sensitivity for cytomegalovirus status were reported for the classifier.

A note on this clone: Its specificity is unknown.

Germline CDR1 MRHNA, CDR2 SNTAGT. CDR3 size: 13 residues. After removal of 6 bases from V and 7 bases from J, the junction contained 7 bases not matched to a gene. With 60 Vbeta and 13 Jbeta primers, the PCR was carried out. TCRdb's copy holds only in-frame clones and misses some; the assay was immunoSEQ multiplex PCR. The sample totals around 140,000 clones. The sequence was collected from a woman between 40 and 55 years old in good health and CMV-seropositive. The sample comprised PBMCs. The chain employs TRBV6-4 and TRBJ1-2, with 8 bases matching TRBD1. For the CDR3, the DNA is TGTGCCAGCAGCCCGGACAGGGTCTCTGGCTACACCTTC. Translated, it gives CASSPDRVSGYTF.